This TCR beta chain originates from a study of CD8+ T cells in alopecia areata. Overall study context: Affected scalp percentage determined the severity score of treated patients. Study results and limitations: Persistence in scalp and blood during tofacitinib was observed for many expanded lesional clones.

This clone was detected a few times. Antigen: not known. Specified treatment: oral pan-JAK inhibitor, 5-10 mg twice daily. Sequencing relied on a cDNA template that was reverse transcribed from extracted RNA. This table comes from immunoSEQ multiplex PCR, and its TCRdb copy is limited to in-frame clones, with some not included. The table records some 200,000 clones, roughly two fifths of them present only once. CDR3 size: 14 residues. V lost 4 bases to trimming and J lost 4 bases; unmatched junction nucleotides: 2. The germline V gene has CDR1 LNHNV and CDR2 YYDKDF (reference sequence). The TCR was taken from a human donor with alopecia areata. This rearrangement joins TRBV15 to TRBJ2-5, with 11 bases fitting TRBD2. Specimen: CD4+ T cells sorted from blood, collected around week 36, from a patient treated with tofacitinib. The CDR3 region has the DNA TGTGCCACCAGCAAAGGGACTAGCGGAGAGACCCAGTACTTC. The encoded protein is CATSKGTSGETQYF.